Listed here are 11 T cell receptor beta chains from one sample, sequenced in a study of vaccination and CD4 T cells after COVID-19. These TCRs are of unknown antigen specificity. Oncomine TCR Beta short-read sequencing was applied to DNA from cultured CD4+ T cells. TCRdb re-analysed the PCR reads in MiXCR, keeping a single row per CDR3 protein. The sample comprises some 12,000 distinct CDR3 sequences, 55% to 70% of which are singletons, and around 22% rests with the top ten. The treatment here: roughly ten-day PBMC culture with coronavirus spike peptide pools or control peptides (ViraFEST assay). Material for sequencing was CD4+ T cells from blood, cultured in vitro. These receptors came from a human donor who had recovered from COVID-19.

This clonotype came up a few times. One junction end does not reproduce the germline sequence, and a read error may be involved. The chain combines TRBV12-3 or TRBV12-4 with TRBJ2-7; 10 bases fit TRBD2. CDR3 size: 13 residues. CDR3 residues: CASSLETSGAIEF. The CDR3 DNA reads as TGTGCCAGCAGTTTAGAAACTAGCGGGGCTATCGAGTTC.

Only one count was recorded for this clonotype. The rearrangement links TRBV19 to TRBJ1-5; D is ambiguous. Deletions cut 5 bases from V and 3 bases from J, with 11 bases between. Germline V lookup: CDR1 LNHDA, CDR2 SQIVND (reference sequence). The CDR3 length is 14 residues. CDR3 in DNA: TGTGCCAGTAGTCTGCGGGAAGTCAATCAGCCCCAGCATTTT. Translated, it gives CASSLREVNQPQHF. The full variable domain, its missing parts supplied by reference TRBV19 and TRBJ1-5, is DGGITQSPKYLFRKEGQNVTLSCEQNLNHDAMYWYRQDPGQGLRLIYYSQIVNDFQKGDIAEGYSVSREKKESFPLTVTSAQKNPTAFYLCASSLREVNQPQHFGDGTRLSIL.

V usage is TRBV11-1 and J usage is TRBJ2-5, with D possibly called TRBD1 or TRBD2 (5 bases each). The CDR3 runs to 17 residues. Germline V gene lookup returns CDR1 SGHAT and CDR2 FQDESV (reference sequence). V was pared by 3 bases and J by 3 bases, with 20 bases between. The CDR3 loop is CASSLGPDLYAEETQYF. The CDR3 DNA is TGTGCCAGCAGCTTGGGACCAGACCTCTACGCTGAAGAGACCCAGTACTTC.

The rearrangement joins TRBV27 to TRBJ1-5; D is uncertain. The germline CDR1 and CDR2 sequences are MNHEY and SMNVEV (reference sequence). CDR3 size: 14 residues. V lost 8 bases and J lost 0, with 11 bases in between. In DNA, the CDR3 is TGTGCCAGCCATCCAGTGTATAGCAATCAGCCCCAGCATTTT. This codes for CASHPVYSNQPQHF.

Only a few counts were recorded for this clonotype. The V and J genes are TRBV6-5 and TRBJ1-1; 8 nucleotides match TRBD1. The CDR3 totals 16 residues. Germline CDR1 and CDR2: MNHEY and SVGAGI. Germline trimming cut 4 bases from V and 0 bases from J; bases unmatched to any gene: 7. Here the CDR3 reads CASSLTGGGMNTEAFF. The CDR3 coding sequence is TGTGCCAGCAGTTTAACAGGGGGGGGCATGAACACTGAAGCTTTCTTT.

The CDR3 protein is CASSPGTLSSYEQYF. The CDR3 region has the DNA TGTGCCAGCAGCCCTGGGACACTTAGCTCCTACGAGCAGTACTTC. J is TRBJ2-7 and V is TRBV5-4; a weak D match, TRBD1 (6 bases). The CDR3 has 15 residues. V was pared by 4 bases and J by 0 bases, with 14 bases between. CDR1 is SGHNT and CDR2 is YYREEE in the germline V gene (reference sequence).

This clonotype turned up a few times. The chain joins TRBV6-1 to TRBJ1-6; 7 bases match TRBD1. This CDR3 is built from 14 residues. J gave up 7 bases and V 4 bases, and 4 bases lay outside the gene matches. CDR1 MNHNS and CDR2 SASEGT come from the germline V gene. The CDR3 DNA reads TGTGCCAGCAGTGCCGACAGGGCCAATTCACCCCTCCACTTT. The encoded protein is CASSADRANSPLHF.

The gene calls are TRBV10-2 and TRBJ2-7; D gene ambiguous. The CDR3 has 11 residues. V was cut by 3 bases and J by 4 bases, with 4 bases left in between. Germline loops: CDR1 WSHSY, CDR2 SAAADI. This CDR3 is CASSEGYEQYF. CDR3 DNA sequence: TGCGCCAGCAGTGAAGGGTACGAGCAGTACTTC.

Points on this clonotype: The junction shows a germline mismatch at one end, possibly a read error. The chain combines TRBV7-9 with TRBJ2-1, with 7 nucleotides matching TRBD2. Germline V gene sequence: CDR1 SEHNR, CDR2 FQNEAQ (reference sequence). There are 14 residues in the CDR3. DNA of the CDR3: TGTGCCAGCAGGTATAATCGGGACTACTATGAGCAGTTCTTC. This translates into CASRYNRDYYEQFF.

The rearrangement links TRBV30 to TRBJ1-1; D is undetermined. Germline values: CDR1 GTSNPN, CDR2 SVGIG (reference sequence). The CDR3 has 13 residues. The V end lost 1 base, the J end lost 3 bases, and 9 bases lay between the germline ends. The CDR3 nucleotides are TGTGCCTGGAGTGCCAGACGGGACACTGAAGCTTTCTTT. Its protein is CAWSARRDTEAFF.

This clonotype occurred once. The chain couples TRBV6-2 or TRBV6-3 to TRBJ1-6; D possibly corresponds to TRBD1 (6 bases). V was cut by 2 bases and J by 1 base, with 15 bases left in between. Germline CDR1 MNHEY, CDR2 SVGEGT. This CDR3 has 18 residues. This chain's CDR3 is CASSYTRGGASYNSPLHF. CDR3 DNA: TGTGCCAGCAGTTACACTCGTGGGGGGGCGTCCTATAATTCACCCCTCCACTTT.